Each of the 18 T cell receptor beta chains below was sequenced from the same sample in a study of a mutant IDH1 vaccine in newly diagnosed glioma. No antigen has been identified for these receptors. Time point reported: week 23, last vaccination. One vaccine dose held 300 ug of mutant IDH1 20-mer peptide and came with topical imiquimod. Repertoires were generated with immunoSEQ multiplex PCR, while TCRdb's copy carries only in-frame clones and drops some. This sample has roughly 74,000 clones; more than 80% occur once, and the top ten carry roughly 0.81%. The sequenced sample was PBMCs, obtained from a glioma patient whose treatment included an IDH1 peptide vaccine. All receptors derive from a woman between 50 and 59 years old with glioma.

V is TRBV1 and J is TRBJ2-6; the table's D gene call, TRBD1, was not cross checked with the DNA. TRBV1 is flagged as a pseudogene. This CDR3 contains 20 residues. CDR3 DNA: TGCACCAGCAGCCAACAATCCAGACAGGGCCTAAGCTCTGGGGCCAACGTCCTGACTTTC. Its translation is CTSSQQSRQGLSSGANVLTF.

The chain uses TRBV11-2 and TRBJ2-1, with TRBD1 identical over 7 bases. The CDR3 has 17 residues. The V and J ends lost 2 bases and 2 bases, in that order; junction bases with no gene match: 9. Per germline, CDR1 SGHAT and CDR2 FQNNGV. Here the CDR3 reads CASSLRGDRVPYNEQFF. The CDR3 DNA sequence: TGTGCCAGCAGCTTAAGAGGCGACAGGGTCCCCTACAATGAGCAGTTCTTC.

The chain combines TRBV7-6 with TRBJ1-1; D not certain. Germline CDR1 and CDR2: SGHVS and FNYEAQ. V was cut by 5 bases and J by 0 bases, with 7 bases left in between. The CDR3 runs 13 residues. The CDR3 here is CASSPRMNTEAFF. CDR3 nucleotides: TGTGCCAGCAGCCCGAGAATGAACACTGAAGCTTTCTTT. The variable domain in full, with the rest retrieved from reference TRBV7-6 and TRBJ1-1, is GAGVSQSPRYKVTKRGQDVALRCDPISGHVSLYWYRQALGQGPEFLTYFNYEAQQDKSGLPNDRFSAERPEGSISTLTIQRTEQRDSAMYRCASSPRMNTEAFFGQGTRLTVV.

The V and J genes are TRBV5-5 and TRBJ2-7, with unresolved D. Trimming shortened V by 4 bases and J by 1 base, and 9 bases separated the two germline ends. The CDR3 is made up of 13 amino acids. Germline values: CDR1 SGHKS, CDR2 YYEKEE (reference sequence). The CDR3 loop reads CASSADGSYEQYF. The CDR3, as DNA: TGTGCCAGCAGCGCGGACGGATCCTACGAGCAGTACTTC. Full variable domain (remainder filled in from reference TRBV5-5 and TRBJ2-7): DAGVTQSPTHLIKTRGQQVTLRCSPISGHKSVSWYQQVLGQGPQFIFQYYEKEERGRGNFPDRFSARQFPNYSSELNVNALLLGDSALYLCASSADGSYEQYFGPGTRLTVT.

This sequence joins TRBV15 and TRBJ1-6, with TRBD1 identical over 9 bases. After removal of 4 bases from V and 8 bases from J, the junction contained 12 bases not matched to a gene. The CDR3 is 17 amino acids. Germline V CDR1 and CDR2: LNHNV, YYDKDF (reference sequence). The CDR3 nucleotides are TGTGCCACCAGCACCCTCTCCGGGACAGGGCGGGATTCACCCCTCCACTTT. Amino acid sequence: CATSTLSGTGRDSPLHF.

This clone appeared a single time. The junction and the germline gene differ at one end; a read error may be behind it. The chain has TRBV10-3 and TRBJ1-1; unclear D gene. This CDR3 is built from 12 residues. Germline assignment: CDR1 ENHRY and CDR2 SYGVKD. Here the CDR3 reads CASSVGNTEAFF. CDR3 nucleotides: TGTGCCAGCAGTGTGGGGAACACTGAAGCTTTCTTT.

The chain joins TRBV29-1 to TRBJ1-1; D is possibly TRBD1 (5 bases). The CDR3 is 13 residues long. The germline gives CDR1 SQVTM, CDR2 ANQGSEA. Trimming shortened V by 3 bases and J by 2 bases, and 10 bases separated the two germline ends. The CDR3 protein is CSVERQGNTEAFF. For the CDR3, the DNA is TGCAGCGTTGAGAGGCAGGGCAACACTGAAGCTTTCTTT. The whole variable domain, remainder taken from reference TRBV29-1 and TRBJ1-1, is SAVISQKPSRDICQRGTSLTIQCQVDSQVTMMFWYRQQPGQSLTLIATANQGSEATYESGFVIDKFPISRPNLTFSTLTVSNMSPEDSSIYLCSVERQGNTEAFFGQGTRLTVV.

The V gene is TRBV27, the J gene TRBJ1-1; possible D gene TRBD1, 5 bases. CDR3 length: 14 residues. Germline assignment: CDR1 MNHEY and CDR2 SMNVEV (reference sequence). Trimming removed 5 bases at V and 4 bases at J, with 14 bases between. The CDR3 spells CASSRDGRGTEAFF. In DNA, the CDR3 is TGTGCCAGCAGTCGGGACGGACGAGGCACTGAAGCTTTCTTT.

The chain links TRBV30 to TRBJ1-2; 11 positions agree with TRBD1. The CDR3 has 14 residues. The junction had 2 bases not matched to a gene; V was cut back by 1 base and J by 4 bases. CDR1 is GTSNPN and CDR2 is SVGIG in the germline V gene (reference sequence). CDR3 bases: TGTGCCTGGAGTGGGGGACAGGGGGGCTATGGCTACACCTTC. Its translation: CAWSGGQGGYGYTF. The variable domain in full, with the rest retrieved from reference TRBV30 and TRBJ1-2, is SQTIHQWPATLVQPVGSPLSLECTVEGTSNPNLYWYRQAAGRGLQLLFYSVGIGQISSEVPQNLSASRPQDRQFILSSKKLLLSDSGFYLCAWSGGQGGYGYTFGSGTRLTVV.

V gene TRBV10-3 combines with J gene TRBJ1-1, with a possible D match to TRBD1 (5 bases). Germline-derived CDR1 and CDR2 are ENHRY and SYGVKD. V shed 5 bases and J shed 1 base, with 23 bases lying between them. The CDR3 is 18 amino acids. The CDR3 nucleotides read TGTGCCATCAGTCCGGGGGTAGAAGAAAGGATTCGGAACACTGAAGCTTTCTTT. Translated, it gives CAISPGVEERIRNTEAFF.

The chain is built from TRBV28 and TRBJ2-7; 7 bases map to TRBD1. The CDR3 length is 12 residues. CDR1 and CDR2 from the germline V gene are MDHEN and SYDVKM. The V and J ends lost 4 bases and 6 bases, in that order; junction bases with no gene match: 3. The CDR3 nucleotides read TGTGCCAGCAGTTACAGGGGCTCCGAGCAGTACTTC. It codes for CASSYRGSEQYF.

The rearrangement joins TRBV5-8 to TRBJ2-5; D might be TRBD1 or TRBD2, each matching 5 bases. V was pared by 0 bases and J by 11 bases, with 20 bases between. CDR3 size: 15 residues. Germline values: CDR1 SGHTS, CDR2 YDEGEE. The DNA for the CDR3 is TGTGCCAGCAGCTTGGGTTCCAGGCTTTTAGGGGAGCAGTACTTC. Amino acids: CASSLGSRLLGEQYF.

The rearrangement links TRBV28 to TRBJ1-4, with TRBD1 matching over 7 bases. CDR3 length: 17 residues. Trimming cost V 5 bases and J 4 bases; bases outside gene matches: 13. Per germline, CDR1 MDHEN and CDR2 SYDVKM. The CDR3, as DNA: TGTGCCAGCAGTCCCCAGGGGGGCAGGGGCGGTAATGAAAAACTGTTTTTT. Protein sequence: CASSPQGGRGGNEKLFF.

CDR3 DNA: TGTGCCAGCAGCCCATCTCAACAGGGAGGGGAGACCCAGTACTTC. Amino acids: CASSPSQQGGETQYF. V usage is TRBV5-4 and J usage is TRBJ2-5; TRBD2 might be the D (7 bases). The CDR3 contains 15 residues. Germline V gene lookup returns CDR1 SGHNT and CDR2 YYREEE (reference sequence). The V gene lost 4 bases and the J gene lost 5 bases, with 18 bases spanning the gap.

As regards this clone: This sample includes further DNA sequences coding for the same CDR3. The genes are TRBV9 and TRBJ1-5, with 12 bases matching TRBD1. Germline CDR1 reads SGDLS; CDR2 reads YYNGEE. The CDR3 has 15 amino acids. With 4 bases clipped from V and 6 bases from J, the junction kept 5 bases outside the gene matches. The CDR3 loop is CASSPGQGAGQPQHF. The CDR3 region has the DNA TGTGCCAGCAGCCCGGGACAGGGGGCCGGTCAGCCCCAGCATTTT.

The CDR3: CASSLALADTGELFF. As DNA, the CDR3 is TGTGCCAGCAGCTTAGCTCTTGCGGACACCGGGGAGCTGTTTTTT. This chain joins TRBV7-9 and TRBJ2-2; D is undetermined. Trimming removed 0 bases from V and 3 bases from J, with 8 bases in between. This CDR3 has 15 residues. Germline V gene sequence: CDR1 SEHNR, CDR2 FQNEAQ (reference sequence).

V gene TRBV9 combines with J gene TRBJ2-2; 13 bases line up with TRBD2. The CDR3 covers 14 residues. Trimming removed 7 bases from V and 6 bases from J; junction bases left unmatched: 3. The V gene's germline CDR1 is SGDLS and CDR2 YYNGEE. CDR3 region: CASLLAGGPGELFF. CDR3 nucleotide sequence: TGTGCCAGCCTACTAGCGGGAGGGCCCGGGGAGCTGTTTTTT. The full variable domain, rest sourced from reference TRBV9 and TRBJ2-2, is DSGVTQTPKHLITATGQRVTLRCSPRSGDLSVYWYQQSLDQGLQFLIQYYNGEERAKGNILERFSAQQFPDLHSELNLSSLELGDSALYFCASLLAGGPGELFFGEGSRLTVL.

The chain carries TRBV28 and TRBJ2-7; tentatively, D is TRBD2 (5 bases). CDR1 and CDR2 from the germline V gene are MDHEN and SYDVKM. V lost 7 bases to trimming and J lost 6 bases, with 10 bases between them. The CDR3 has 11 amino acids. CDR3 bases: TGTGCCAGCACGGGGAGAATCGAGCAGTACTTC. Translated: CASTGRIEQYF. Variable domain in full (rest from reference TRBV28 and TRBJ2-7): DVKVTQSSRYLVKRTGEKVFLECVQDMDHENMFWYRQDPGLGLRLIYFSYDVKMKEKGDIPEGYSVSREKKERFSLILESASTNQTSMYLCASTGRIEQYFGPGTRLTVT.